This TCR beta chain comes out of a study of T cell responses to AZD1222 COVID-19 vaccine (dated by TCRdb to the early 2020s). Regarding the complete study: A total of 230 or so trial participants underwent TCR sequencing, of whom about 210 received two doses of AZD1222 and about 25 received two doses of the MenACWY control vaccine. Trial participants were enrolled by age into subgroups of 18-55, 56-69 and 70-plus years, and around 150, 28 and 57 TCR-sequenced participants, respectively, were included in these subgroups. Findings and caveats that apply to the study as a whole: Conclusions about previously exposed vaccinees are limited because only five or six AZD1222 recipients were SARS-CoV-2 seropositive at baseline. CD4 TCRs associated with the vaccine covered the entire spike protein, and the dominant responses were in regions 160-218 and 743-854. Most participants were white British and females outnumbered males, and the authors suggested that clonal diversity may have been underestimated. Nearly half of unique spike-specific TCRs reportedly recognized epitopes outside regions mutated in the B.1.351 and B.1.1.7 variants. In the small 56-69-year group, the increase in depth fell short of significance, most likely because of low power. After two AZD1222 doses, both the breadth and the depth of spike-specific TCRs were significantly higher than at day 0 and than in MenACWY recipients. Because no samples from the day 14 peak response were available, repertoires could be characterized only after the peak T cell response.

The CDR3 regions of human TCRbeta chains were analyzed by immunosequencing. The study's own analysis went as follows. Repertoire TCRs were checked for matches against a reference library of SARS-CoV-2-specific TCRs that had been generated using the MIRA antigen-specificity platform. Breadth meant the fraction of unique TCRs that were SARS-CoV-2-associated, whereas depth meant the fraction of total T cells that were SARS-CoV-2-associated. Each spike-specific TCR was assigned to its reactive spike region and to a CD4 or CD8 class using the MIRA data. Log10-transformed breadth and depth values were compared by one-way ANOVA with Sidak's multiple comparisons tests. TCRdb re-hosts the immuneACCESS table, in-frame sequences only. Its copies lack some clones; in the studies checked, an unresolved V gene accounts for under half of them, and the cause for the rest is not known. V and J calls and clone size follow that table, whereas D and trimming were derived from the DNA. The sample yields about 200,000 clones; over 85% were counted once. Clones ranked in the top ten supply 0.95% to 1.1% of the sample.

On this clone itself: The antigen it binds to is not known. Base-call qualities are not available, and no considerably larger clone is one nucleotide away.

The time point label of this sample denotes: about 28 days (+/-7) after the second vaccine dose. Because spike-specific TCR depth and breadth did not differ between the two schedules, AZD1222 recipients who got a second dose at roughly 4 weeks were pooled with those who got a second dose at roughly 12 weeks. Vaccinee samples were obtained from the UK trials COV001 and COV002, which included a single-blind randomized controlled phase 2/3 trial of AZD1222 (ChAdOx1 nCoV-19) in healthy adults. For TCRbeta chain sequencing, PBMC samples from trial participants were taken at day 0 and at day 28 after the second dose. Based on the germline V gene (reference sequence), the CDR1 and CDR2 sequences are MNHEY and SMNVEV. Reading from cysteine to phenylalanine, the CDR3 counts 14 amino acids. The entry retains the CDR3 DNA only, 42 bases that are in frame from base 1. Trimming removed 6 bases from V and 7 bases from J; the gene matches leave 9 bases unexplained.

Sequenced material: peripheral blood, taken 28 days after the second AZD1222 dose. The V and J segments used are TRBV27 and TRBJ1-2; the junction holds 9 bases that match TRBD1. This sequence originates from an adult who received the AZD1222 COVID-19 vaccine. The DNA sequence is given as TGTGCCAGCAGAATAACCGGGACAGGGTCTGGCTACACCTTC. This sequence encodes CASRITGTGSGYTF.